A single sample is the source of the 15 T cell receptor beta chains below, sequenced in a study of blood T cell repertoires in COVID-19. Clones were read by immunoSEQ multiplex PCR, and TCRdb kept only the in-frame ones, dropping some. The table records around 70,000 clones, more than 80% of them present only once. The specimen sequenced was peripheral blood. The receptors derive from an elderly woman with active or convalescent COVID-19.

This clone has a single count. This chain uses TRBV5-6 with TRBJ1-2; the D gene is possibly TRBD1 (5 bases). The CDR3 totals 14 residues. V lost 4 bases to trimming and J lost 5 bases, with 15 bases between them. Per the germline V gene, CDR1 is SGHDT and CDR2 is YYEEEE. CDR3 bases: TGTGCCAGCAGCCCGAATCGACAGCCATATGGCTACACCTTC. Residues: CASSPNRQPYGYTF.

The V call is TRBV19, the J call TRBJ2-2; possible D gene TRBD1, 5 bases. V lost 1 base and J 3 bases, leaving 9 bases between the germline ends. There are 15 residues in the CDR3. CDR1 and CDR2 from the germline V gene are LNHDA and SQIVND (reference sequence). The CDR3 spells CASSIGGWDTGELFF. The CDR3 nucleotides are TGTGCCAGTAGTATAGGGGGCTGGGACACCGGGGAGCTGTTTTTT.

Written as DNA, the CDR3 is TGTGCCAGCAGCCCAGGGGGCGCCAATCAGCCCCAGCATTTT. The encoded protein is CASSPGGANQPQHF. This chain connects TRBV6-6 to TRBJ1-5; 8 bases match TRBD1. V gave up 6 bases and J gave up 3 bases; unmatched junction bases: 4. CDR3 length: 14 amino acids. Germline V gene sequence: CDR1 MNHNY, CDR2 SVGAGI (reference sequence).

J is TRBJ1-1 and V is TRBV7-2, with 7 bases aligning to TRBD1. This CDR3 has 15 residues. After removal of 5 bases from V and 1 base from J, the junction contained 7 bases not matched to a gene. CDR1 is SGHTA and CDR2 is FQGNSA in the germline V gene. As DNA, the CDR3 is TGTGCCAGCAGCCTCGAGGGACAGCCGAACACTGAAGCTTTCTTT. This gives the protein CASSLEGQPNTEAFF.

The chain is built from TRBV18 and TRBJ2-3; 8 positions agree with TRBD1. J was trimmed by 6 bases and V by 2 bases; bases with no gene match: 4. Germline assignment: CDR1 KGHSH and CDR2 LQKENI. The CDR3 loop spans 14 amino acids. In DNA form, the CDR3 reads TGTGCCAGCTCACCAGCAGGGGGCGCCGATACGCAGTATTTT. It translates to CASSPAGGADTQYF.

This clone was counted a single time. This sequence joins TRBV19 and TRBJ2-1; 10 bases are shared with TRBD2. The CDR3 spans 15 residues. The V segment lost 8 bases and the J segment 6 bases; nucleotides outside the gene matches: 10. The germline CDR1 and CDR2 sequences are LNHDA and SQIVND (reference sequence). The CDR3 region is CASRTSGEIFNEQFF. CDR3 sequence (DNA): TGTGCCAGTCGAACTAGCGGGGAGATTTTCAATGAGCAGTTCTTC. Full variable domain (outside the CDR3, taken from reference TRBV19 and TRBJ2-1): DGGITQSPKYLFRKEGQNVTLSCEQNLNHDAMYWYRQDPGQGLRLIYYSQIVNDFQKGDIAEGYSVSREKKESFPLTVTSAQKNPTAFYLCASRTSGEIFNEQFFGPGTRLTVL.

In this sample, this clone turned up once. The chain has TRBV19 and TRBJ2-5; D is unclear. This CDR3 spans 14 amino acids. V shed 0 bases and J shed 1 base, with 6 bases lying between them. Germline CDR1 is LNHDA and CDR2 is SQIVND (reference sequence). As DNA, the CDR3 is TGTGCCAGTAGTATAGATAGAGGCCAAGAGACCCAGTACTTC. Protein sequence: CASSIDRGQETQYF.

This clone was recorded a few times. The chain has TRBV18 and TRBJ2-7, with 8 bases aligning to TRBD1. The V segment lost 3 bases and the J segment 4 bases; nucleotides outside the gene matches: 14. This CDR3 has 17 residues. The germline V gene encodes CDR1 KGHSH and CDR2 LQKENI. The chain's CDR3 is CASSPNLLPGQDYEQYF. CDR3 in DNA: TGTGCCAGCTCACCTAACTTACTACCGGGACAGGATTACGAGCAGTACTTC.

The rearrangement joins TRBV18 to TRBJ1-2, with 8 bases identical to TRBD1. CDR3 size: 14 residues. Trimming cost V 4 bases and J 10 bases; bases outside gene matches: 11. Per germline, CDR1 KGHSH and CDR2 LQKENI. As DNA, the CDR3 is TGTGCCAGCTCACAGCCGGGACAGGCTGAGTTCTACACCTTC. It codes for CASSQPGQAEFYTF. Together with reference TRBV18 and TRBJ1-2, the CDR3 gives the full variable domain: NAGVMQNPRHLVRRRGQEARLRCSPMKGHSHVYWYRQLPEEGLKFMVYLQKENIIDESGMPKERFSAEFPKEGPSILRIQQVVRGDSAAYFCASSQPGQAEFYTFGSGTRLTVV.

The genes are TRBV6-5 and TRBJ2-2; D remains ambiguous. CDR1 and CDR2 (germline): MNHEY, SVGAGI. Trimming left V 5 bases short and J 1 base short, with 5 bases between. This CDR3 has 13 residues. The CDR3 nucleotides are TGTGCCAGCAGTCAACAGAACACCGGGGAGCTGTTTTTT. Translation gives CASSQQNTGELFF.

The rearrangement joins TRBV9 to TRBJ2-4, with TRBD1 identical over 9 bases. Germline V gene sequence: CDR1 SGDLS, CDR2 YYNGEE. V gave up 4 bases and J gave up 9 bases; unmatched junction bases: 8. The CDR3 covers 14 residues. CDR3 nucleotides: TGTGCCAGCAGCTTCCAACCGGGACAGGGCATTCAGTACTTC. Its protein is CASSFQPGQGIQYF.

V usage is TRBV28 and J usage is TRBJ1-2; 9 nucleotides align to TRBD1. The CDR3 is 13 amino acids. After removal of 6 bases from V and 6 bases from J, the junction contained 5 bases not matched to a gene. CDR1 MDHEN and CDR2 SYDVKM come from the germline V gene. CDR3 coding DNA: TGTGCCAGCAGCGTGGGACAGGGTGATGGCTACACCTTC. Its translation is CASSVGQGDGYTF.

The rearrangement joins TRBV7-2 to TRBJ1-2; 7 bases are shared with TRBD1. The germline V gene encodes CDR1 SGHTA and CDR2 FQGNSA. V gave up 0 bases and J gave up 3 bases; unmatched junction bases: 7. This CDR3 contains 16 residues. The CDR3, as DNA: TGTGCCAGCAGCTTAGCGACGGGACAGCCATACTATGGCTACACCTTC. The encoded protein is CASSLATGQPYYGYTF.

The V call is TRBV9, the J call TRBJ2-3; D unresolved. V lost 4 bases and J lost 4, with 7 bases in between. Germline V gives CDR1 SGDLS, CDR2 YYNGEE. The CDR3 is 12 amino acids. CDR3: CASSSSPDTQYF. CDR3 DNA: TGTGCCAGCAGCTCCTCCCCAGATACGCAGTATTTT.

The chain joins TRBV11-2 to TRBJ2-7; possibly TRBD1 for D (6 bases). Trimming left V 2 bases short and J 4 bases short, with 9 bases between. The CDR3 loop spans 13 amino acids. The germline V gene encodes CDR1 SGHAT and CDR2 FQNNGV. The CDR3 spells CASSLRRGYEQYF. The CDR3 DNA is TGTGCCAGCAGCTTACGAAGGGGGTACGAGCAGTACTTC. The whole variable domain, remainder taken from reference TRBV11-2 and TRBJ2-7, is EAGVAQSPRYKIIEKRQSVAFWCNPISGHATLYWYQQILGQGPKLLIQFQNNGVVDDSQLPKDRFSAERLKGVDSTLKIQPAKLEDSAVYLCASSLRRGYEQYFGPGTRLTVT.